The present T cell receptor beta chain was sequenced within a study of shared clonotypes between healthy human individuals. Overall study context: CD4 naive and memory got three plates each, CD8 naive two, CD8 memory one. Overall study results and limits: Larger estimated richness was generally seen in naive subsets than in memory subsets. A handful of donors shared about 4.8% of their naive CD4 clonotypes.

Turning to this clone: Its antigen is not known. The same CDR3 is also encoded by other DNA sequences in this sample.

The repertoire was sequenced with immunoSEQ multiplex PCR; TCRdb's copy has only in-frame clones and lacks some. The sample has about 1.1 million clones, 70% to 80% seen once; the top ten hold approximately 0.5%. The V end was cut by 3 bases, the J end by 2 bases, with 11 bases between. This CDR3 has 15 amino acids. Germline V gene data show CDR1 as LNHDA and CDR2 as SQIVND (reference sequence). The chain links TRBV19 to TRBJ1-5; no reliable D call. The specimen sequenced was memory CD4+ T cells from PBMCs. Subset noted: CD45RA-negative fraction. This sequence was found in a young man in good health. Some clones in this sample may be carry-over from other donors' samples. The DNA of the CDR3 is TGTGCCAGTAGTATCGGCTCTGGGGGCAATCAGCCCCAGCATTTT. This encodes CASSIGSGGNQPQHF.